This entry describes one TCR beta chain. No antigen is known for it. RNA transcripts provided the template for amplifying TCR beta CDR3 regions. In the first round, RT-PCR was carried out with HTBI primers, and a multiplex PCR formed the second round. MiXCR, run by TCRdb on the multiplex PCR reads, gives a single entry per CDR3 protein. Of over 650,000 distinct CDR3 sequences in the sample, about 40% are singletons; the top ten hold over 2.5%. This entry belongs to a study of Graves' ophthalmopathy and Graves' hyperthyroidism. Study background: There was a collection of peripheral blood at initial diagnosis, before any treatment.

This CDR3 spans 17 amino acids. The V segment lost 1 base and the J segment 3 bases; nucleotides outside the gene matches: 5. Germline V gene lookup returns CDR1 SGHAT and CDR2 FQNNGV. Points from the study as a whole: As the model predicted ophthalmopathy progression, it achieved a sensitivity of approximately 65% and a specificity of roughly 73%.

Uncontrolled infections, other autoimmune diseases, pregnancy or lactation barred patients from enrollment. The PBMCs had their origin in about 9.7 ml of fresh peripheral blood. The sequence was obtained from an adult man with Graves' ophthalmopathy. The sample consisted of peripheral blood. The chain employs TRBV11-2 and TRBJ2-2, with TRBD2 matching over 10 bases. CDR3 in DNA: TGTGCCAGCAGCTTAGGAGTCCTAGCGGGGGACACCGGGGAGCTGTTTTTT. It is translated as CASSLGVLAGDTGELFF.